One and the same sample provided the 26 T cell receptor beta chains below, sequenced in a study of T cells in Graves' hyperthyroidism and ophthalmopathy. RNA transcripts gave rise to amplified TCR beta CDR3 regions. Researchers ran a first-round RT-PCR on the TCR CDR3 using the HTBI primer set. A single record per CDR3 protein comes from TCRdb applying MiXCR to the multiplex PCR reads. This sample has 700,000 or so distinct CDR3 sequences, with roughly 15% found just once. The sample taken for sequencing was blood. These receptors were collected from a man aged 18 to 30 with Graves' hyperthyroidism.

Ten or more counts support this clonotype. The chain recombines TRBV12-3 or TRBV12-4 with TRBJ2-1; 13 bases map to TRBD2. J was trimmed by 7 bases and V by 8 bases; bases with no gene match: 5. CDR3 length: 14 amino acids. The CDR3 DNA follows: TGTGCCAGCTGTGGGACTAGCGGGATAAATGAGCAGTTCTTC. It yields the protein CASCGTSGINEQFF.

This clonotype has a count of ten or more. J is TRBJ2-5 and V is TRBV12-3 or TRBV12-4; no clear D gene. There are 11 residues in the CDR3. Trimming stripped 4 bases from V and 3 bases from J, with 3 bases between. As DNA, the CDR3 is TGTGCCAGCAGTTATGAAGAGACCCAGTACTTC. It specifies CASSYEETQYF.

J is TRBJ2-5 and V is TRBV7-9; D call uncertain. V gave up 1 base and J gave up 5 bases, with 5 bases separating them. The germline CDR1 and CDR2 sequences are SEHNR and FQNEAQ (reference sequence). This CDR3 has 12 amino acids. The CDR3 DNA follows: TGTGCCAGCAGCTTAGTTTTTGAGACCCAGTACTTC. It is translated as CASSLVFETQYF.

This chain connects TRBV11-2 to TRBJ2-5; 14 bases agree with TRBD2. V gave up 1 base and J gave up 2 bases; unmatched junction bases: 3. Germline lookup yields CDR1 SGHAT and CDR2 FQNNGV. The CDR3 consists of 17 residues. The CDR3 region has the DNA TGTGCCAGCAGCTTAGGGGGGACTAGCGGGAGTCAAGAGACCCAGTACTTC. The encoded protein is CASSLGGTSGSQETQYF.

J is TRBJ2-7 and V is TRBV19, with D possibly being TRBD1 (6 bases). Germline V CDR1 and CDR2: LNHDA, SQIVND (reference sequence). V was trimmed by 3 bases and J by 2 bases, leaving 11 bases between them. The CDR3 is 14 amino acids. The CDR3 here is CASSIRGLTYEQYF. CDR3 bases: TGTGCCAGTAGTATCAGGGGCCTCACCTACGAGCAGTACTTC.

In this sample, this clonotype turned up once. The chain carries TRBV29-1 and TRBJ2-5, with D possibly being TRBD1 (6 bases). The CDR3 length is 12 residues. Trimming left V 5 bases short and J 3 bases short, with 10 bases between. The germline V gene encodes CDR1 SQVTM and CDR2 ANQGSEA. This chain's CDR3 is CSVFRTEETQYF. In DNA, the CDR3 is TGCAGCGTTTTCCGGACAGAAGAGACCCAGTACTTC.

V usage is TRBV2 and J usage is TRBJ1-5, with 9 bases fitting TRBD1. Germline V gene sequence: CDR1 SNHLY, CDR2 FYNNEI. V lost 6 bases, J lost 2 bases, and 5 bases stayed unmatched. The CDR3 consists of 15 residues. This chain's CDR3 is CASRGDRVGNQPQHF. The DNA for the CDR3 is TGTGCCAGCAGGGGGGACAGGGTGGGCAATCAGCCCCAGCATTTT.

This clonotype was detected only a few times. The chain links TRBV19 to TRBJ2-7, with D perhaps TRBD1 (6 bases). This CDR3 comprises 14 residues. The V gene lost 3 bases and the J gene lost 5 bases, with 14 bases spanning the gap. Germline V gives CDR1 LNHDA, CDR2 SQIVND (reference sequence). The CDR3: CASSIVGARNEQYF. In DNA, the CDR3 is TGTGCCAGTAGTATTGTGGGGGCGCGGAACGAGCAGTACTTC.

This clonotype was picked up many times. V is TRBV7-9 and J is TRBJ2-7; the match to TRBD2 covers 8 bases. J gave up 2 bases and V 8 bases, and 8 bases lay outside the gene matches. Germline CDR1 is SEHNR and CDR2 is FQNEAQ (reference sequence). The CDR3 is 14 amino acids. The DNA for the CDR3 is TGTGCCAGCTCGGGGGGGTCGGGCCCCTACGAGCAGTACTTC. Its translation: CASSGGSGPYEQYF.

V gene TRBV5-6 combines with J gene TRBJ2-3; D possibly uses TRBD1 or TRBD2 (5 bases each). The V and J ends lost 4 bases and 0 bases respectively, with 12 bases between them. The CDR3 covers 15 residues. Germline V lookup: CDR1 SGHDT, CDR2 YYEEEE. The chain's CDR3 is CASSAGGSSTDTQYF. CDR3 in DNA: TGTGCCAGCAGCGCTGGGGGTTCTAGCACAGATACGCAGTATTTT.

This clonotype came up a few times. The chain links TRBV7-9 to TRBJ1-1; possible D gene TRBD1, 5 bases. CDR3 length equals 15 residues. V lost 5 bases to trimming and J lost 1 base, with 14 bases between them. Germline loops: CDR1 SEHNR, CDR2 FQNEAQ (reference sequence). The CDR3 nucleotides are TGTGCCAGCAGCATACCGACAGCCCCGAACACTGAAGCTTTCTTT. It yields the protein CASSIPTAPNTEAFF.

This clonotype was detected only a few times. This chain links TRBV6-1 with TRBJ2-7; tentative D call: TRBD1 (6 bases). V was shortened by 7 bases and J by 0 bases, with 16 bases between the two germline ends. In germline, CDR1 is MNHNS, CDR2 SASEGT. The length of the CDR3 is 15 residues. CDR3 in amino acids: CASKQFRGSSYEQYF. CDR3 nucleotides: TGTGCCAGCAAGCAGTTCAGGGGATCCTCCTACGAGCAGTACTTC.

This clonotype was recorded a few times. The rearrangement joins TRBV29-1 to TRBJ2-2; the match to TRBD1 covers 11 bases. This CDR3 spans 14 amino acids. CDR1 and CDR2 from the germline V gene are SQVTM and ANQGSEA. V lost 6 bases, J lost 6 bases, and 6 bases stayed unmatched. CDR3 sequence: CSVAGQGEPGELFF. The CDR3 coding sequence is TGCAGCGTCGCGGGACAGGGGGAACCCGGGGAGCTGTTTTTT.

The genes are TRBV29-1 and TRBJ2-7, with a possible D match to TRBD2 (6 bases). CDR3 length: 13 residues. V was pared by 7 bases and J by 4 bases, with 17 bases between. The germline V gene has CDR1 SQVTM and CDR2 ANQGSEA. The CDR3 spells CSAVTRDTYEQYF. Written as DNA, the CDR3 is TGCAGCGCCGTGACGCGGGATACTTACGAGCAGTACTTC.

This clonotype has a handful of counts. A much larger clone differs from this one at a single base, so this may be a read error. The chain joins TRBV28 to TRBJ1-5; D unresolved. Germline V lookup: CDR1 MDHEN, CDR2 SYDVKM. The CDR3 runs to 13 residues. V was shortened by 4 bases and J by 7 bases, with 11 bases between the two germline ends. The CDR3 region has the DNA TGTGCCAGCAGTTCCGGAGACCGACAGCCCCAGCATTTT. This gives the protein CASSSGDRQPQHF.

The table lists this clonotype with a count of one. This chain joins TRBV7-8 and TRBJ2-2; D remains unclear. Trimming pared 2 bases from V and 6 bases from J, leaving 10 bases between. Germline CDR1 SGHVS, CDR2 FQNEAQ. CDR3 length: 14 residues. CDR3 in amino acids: CASSLKAFSGELFF. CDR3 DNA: TGTGCCAGCAGCTTAAAGGCTTTTTCCGGGGAGCTGTTTTTT.

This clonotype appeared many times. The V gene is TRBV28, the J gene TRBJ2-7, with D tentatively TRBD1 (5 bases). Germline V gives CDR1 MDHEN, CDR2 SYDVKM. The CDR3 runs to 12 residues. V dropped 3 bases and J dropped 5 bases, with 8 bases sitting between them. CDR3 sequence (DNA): TGTGCCAGCAGTTTGCAGGGCGACGAGCAGTACTTC. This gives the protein CASSLQGDEQYF.

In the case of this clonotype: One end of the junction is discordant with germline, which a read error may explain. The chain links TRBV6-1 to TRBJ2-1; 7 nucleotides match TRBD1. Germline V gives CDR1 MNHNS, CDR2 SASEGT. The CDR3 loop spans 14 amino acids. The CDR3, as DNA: TGTGCCAGCAGTGAACGGGACAGACACAATGAGCAGCTCTTC. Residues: CASSERDRHNEQLF.

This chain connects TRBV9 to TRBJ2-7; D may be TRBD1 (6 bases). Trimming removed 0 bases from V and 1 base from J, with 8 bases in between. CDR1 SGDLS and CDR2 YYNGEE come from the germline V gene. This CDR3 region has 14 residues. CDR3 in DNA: TGTGCCAGCAGCGTAGGGGACATATCCTACGAGCAGTACTTC. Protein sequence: CASSVGDISYEQYF.

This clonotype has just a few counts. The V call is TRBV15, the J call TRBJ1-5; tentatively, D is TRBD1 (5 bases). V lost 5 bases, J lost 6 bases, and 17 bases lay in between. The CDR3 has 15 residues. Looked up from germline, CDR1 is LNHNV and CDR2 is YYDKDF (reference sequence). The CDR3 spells CATSRGDGGFQPQHF. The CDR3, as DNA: TGTGCCACCAGCCGAGGGGACGGGGGGTTTCAGCCCCAGCATTTT. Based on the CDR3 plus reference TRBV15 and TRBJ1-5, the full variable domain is DAMVIQNPRYQVTQFGKPVTLSCSQTLNHNVMYWYQQKSSQAPKLLFHYYDKDFNNEADTPDNFQSRRPNTSFCFLDIRSPGLGDTAMYLCATSRGDGGFQPQHFGDGTRLSIL.

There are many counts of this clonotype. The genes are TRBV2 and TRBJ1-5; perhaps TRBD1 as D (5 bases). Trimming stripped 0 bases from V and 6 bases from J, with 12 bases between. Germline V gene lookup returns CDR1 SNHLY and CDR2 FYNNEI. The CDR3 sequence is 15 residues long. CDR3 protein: CASSEARGGVQPQHF. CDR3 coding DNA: TGTGCCAGCAGTGAAGCGCGGGGGGGGGTTCAGCCCCAGCATTTT.

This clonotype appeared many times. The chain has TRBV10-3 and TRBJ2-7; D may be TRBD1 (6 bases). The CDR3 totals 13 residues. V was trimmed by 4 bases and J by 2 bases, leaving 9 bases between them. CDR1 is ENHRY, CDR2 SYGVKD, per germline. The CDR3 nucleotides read TGTGCCATCAGTGCCGGGACAACCTACGAGCAGTACTTC. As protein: CAISAGTTYEQYF.

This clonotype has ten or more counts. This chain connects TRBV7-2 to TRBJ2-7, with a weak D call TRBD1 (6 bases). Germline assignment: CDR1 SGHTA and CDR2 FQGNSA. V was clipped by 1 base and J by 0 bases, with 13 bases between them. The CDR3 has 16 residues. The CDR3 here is CASSLVDSFDSYEQYF. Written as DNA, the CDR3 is TGTGCCAGCAGCTTAGTGGACAGTTTCGACTCCTACGAGCAGTACTTC.

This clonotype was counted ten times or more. DNA for the CDR3: TGTGCCAGCAGTTTGAGTTATGGCGGGACGGAAGAGACCCAGTACTTC. It is translated as CASSLSYGGTEETQYF. The chain couples TRBV27 to TRBJ2-5, with a possible D match to TRBD2 (6 bases). The germline V gene encodes CDR1 MNHEY and CDR2 SMNVEV (reference sequence). Trimming cost V 3 bases and J 3 bases, with 17 bases left between them. The CDR3 is made up of 16 amino acids.

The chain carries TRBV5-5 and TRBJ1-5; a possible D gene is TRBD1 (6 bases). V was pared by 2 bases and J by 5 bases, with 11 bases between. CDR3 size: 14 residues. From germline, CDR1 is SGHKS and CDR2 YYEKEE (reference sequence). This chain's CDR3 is CASSFGRGYQPQHF. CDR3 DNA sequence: TGTGCCAGCAGCTTCGGCAGGGGATATCAGCCCCAGCATTTT.

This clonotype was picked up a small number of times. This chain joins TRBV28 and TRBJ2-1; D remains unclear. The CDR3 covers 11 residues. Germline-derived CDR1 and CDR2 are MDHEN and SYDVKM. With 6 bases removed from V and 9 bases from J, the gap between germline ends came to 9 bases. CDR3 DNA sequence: TGTGCCAGCAGCCCCTGGACTGAGCAGTTCTTC. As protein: CASSPWTEQFF.